The present TCR beta chain was sequenced within a study of technical replicates of blood from a few donors (dated by TCRdb to 2016 to 2017). Counted from cysteine to phenylalanine, this CDR3 has 13 amino acids. Solely the CDR3 DNA is kept, with 39 bases framed from the first base. Trimming removed 6 bases from V and 7 bases from J, leaving 13 bases between the germline ends. The germline V gene encodes CDR1 MDHEN and CDR2 SYDVKM. About this clone: Its antigen remains unidentified. There are no base qualities to consult, and no much larger clone falls within one base.

The library was prepared using the immunoSEQ multiplex PCR assay. The immuneACCESS repertoire file appears here via TCRdb, limited to in-frame rearrangements. These files lack a portion of the clones; in checked studies, under half of the deficit traces to unresolved V genes, and the cause of the others is not known. The sample has about 79,000 clones on record, approximately 94% of them singletons. The top ten clones comprise over 0.25% of the sample. The receptor was isolated from a human donor in good health. The sample was T cells isolated from PBMCs. The V and J segments used are TRBV28 and TRBJ2-1; TRBD2 is possibly the D segment (6 matching bases). The nucleotide sequence reads as follows: TGTGCCAGCAGGACCGGGAGAGAGAATGAGCAGTTCTTC. Its coded protein is CASRTGRENEQFF.